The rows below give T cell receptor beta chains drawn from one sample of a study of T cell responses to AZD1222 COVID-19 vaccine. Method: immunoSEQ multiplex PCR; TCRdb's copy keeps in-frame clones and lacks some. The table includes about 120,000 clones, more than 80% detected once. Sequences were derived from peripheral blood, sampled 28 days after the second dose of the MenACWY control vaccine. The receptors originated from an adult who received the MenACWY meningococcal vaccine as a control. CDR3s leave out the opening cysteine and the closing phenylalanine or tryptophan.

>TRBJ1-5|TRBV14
ASSQDLDQPQH
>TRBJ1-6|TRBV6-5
ASSPREGYNSPLH
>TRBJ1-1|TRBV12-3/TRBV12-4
ASRAMARTEAF
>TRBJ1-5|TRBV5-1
ASSLTGSTGQPQH
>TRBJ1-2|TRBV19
ASSMTGTYYGYT
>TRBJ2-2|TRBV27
ASSLLFDLDSANTGELF
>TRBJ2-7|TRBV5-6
ASSLGLAEAYEQY
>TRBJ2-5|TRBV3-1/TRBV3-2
ASSQDLADLRETQY
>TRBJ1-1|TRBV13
ASSQPSGGAF
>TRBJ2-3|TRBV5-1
ASSLGSSGATDTQY
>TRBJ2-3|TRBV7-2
ASGWGLSTDTQY
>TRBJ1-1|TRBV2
ASSEGGQMNTEAF
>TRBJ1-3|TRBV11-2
ASSFRQGNTIY
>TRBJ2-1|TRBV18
ASSPLRKYGYNEQF
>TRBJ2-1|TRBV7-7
ASSGGLAGTSEQF